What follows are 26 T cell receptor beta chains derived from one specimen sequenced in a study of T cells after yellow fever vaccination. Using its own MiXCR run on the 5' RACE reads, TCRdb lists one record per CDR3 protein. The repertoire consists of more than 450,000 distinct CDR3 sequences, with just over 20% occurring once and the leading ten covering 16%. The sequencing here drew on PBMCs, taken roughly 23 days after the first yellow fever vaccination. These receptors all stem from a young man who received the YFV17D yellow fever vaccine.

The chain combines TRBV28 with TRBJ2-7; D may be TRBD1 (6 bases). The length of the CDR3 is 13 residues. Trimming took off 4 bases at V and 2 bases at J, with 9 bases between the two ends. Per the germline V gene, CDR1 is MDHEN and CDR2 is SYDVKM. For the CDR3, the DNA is TGTGCCAGCAGTTCAGGACAGACCTACGAGCAGTACGTC. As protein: CASSSGQTYEQYV.

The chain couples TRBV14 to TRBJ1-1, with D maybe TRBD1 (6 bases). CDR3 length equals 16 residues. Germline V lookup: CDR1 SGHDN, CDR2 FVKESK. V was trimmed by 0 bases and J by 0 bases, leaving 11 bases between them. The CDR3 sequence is CASSQDQGLVNTEAFF. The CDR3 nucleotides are TGTGCCAGCAGCCAAGATCAGGGGCTGGTGAACACTGAAGCTTTCTTT.

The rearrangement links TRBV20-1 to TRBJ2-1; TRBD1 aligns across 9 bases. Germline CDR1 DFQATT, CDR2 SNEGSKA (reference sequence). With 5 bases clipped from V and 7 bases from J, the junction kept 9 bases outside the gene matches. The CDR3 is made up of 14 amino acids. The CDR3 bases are TGCAGTGCTCCGGGACAGGGATGGAGTAATGAGCAGTTCTTC. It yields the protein CSAPGQGWSNEQFF.

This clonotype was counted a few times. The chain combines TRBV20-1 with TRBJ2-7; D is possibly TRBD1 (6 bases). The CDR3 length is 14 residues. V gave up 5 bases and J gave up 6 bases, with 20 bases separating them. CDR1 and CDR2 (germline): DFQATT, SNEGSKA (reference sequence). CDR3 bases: TGCAGTGCTCACAAAGGCAGGGGATTTTCCGAGCAGTACTTC. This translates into CSAHKGRGFSEQYF.

CDR3 bases: TGTGCCAGCAGCGTCAGGGAGAATCAGCCCCAGCATTTT. Translated: CASSVRENQPQHF. This chain connects TRBV6-1 to TRBJ1-5, with a possible D match to TRBD1 (5 bases). The CDR3 totals 13 residues. Deletions cut 6 bases from V and 4 bases from J, with 10 bases between. Germline CDR1 MNHNS, CDR2 SASEGT.

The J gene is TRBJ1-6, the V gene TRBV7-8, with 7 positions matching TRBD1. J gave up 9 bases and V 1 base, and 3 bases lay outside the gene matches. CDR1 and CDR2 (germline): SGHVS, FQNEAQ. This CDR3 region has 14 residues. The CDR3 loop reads CASSLEGASSPLHF. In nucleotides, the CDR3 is TGTGCCAGCAGCTTAGAGGGGGCGAGTTCACCCCTCCACTTT.

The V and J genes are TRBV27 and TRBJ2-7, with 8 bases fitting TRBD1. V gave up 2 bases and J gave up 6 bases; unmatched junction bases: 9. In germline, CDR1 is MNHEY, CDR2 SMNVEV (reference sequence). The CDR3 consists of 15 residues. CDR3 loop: CASSLRTGRSVEQYF. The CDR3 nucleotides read TGTGCCAGCAGTTTAAGGACAGGGAGGTCCGTCGAGCAGTACTTC.

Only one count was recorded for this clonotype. CDR3 in amino acids: CATSRGGQGTGELFF. DNA for the CDR3: TGCGCCACCTCAAGGGGGGGACAGGGAACCGGGGAGCTGTTTTTT. V is TRBV4-3 and J is TRBJ2-2; 9 bases fit TRBD1. The CDR3 length is 15 residues. CDR1 is LGHNA and CDR2 is YSLEER in the germline V gene. The V segment lost 10 bases and the J segment 5 bases; nucleotides outside the gene matches: 11.

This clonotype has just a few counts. The CDR3 here is CAWSVSLAGGADTQYF. The CDR3 bases are TGTGCCTGGAGTGTAAGCCTAGCGGGGGGAGCAGATACGCAGTATTTT. The rearrangement uses TRBV30 and TRBJ2-3; 11 bases line up with TRBD2. V lost 0 bases and J lost 4; bases outside the gene matches: 6. Germline V gene data show CDR1 as GTSNPN and CDR2 as SVGIG (reference sequence). This CDR3 contains 16 residues. The full variable domain, with the rest looked up from reference TRBV30 and TRBJ2-3, is SQTIHQWPATLVQPVGSPLSLECTVEGTSNPNLYWYRQAAGRGLQLLFYSVGIGQISSEVPQNLSASRPQDRQFILSSKKLLLSDSGFYLCAWSVSLAGGADTQYFGPGTRLTVL.

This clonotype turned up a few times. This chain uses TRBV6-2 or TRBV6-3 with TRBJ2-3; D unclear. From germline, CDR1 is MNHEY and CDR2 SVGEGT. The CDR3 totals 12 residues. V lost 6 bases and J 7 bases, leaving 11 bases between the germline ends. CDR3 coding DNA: TGTGCCAGCAGCCGCCCCGGGTATACGCAGTATTTT. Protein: CASSRPGYTQYF.

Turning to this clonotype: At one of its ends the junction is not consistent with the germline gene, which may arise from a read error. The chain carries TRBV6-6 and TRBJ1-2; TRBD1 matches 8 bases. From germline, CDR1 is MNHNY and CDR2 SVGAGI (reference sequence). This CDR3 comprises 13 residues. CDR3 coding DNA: TGTGCCAGCGGAACACCGGGACAGGAAAATCCCGCCTTC. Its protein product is CASGTPGQENPAF.

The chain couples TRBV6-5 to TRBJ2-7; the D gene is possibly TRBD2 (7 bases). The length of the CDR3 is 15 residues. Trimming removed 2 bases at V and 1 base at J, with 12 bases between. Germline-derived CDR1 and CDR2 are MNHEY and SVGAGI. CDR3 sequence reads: CASSYQAGASYEQYV. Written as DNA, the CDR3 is TGTGCCAGCAGTTACCAGGCGGGGGCTTCCTACGAGCAGTACGTC.

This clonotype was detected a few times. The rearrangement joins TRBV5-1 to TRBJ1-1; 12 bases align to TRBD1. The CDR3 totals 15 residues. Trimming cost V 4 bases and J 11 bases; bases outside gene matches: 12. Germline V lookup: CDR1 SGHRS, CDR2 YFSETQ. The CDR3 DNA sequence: TGCGCCAGCAGCATGGACGGGACAGGGGGCGCCGTGGCTTTCTTT. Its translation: CASSMDGTGGAVAFF. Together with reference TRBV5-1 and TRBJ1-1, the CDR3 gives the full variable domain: KAGVTQTPRYLIKTRGQQVTLSCSPISGHRSVSWYQQTPGQGLQFLFEYFSETQRNKGNFPGRFSGRQFSNSRSEMNVSTLELGDSALYLCASSMDGTGGAVAFFGQGTRLTVV.

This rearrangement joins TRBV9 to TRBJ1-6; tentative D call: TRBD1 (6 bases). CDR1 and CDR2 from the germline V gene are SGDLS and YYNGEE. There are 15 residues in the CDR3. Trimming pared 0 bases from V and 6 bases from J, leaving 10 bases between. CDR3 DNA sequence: TGTGCCAGCAGCGTAGCAGGGGCAACTAATTCACCCCTCCACTTT. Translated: CASSVAGATNSPLHF.

The CDR3 DNA is TGCGCCAGCAGCTTGGTTGAGTTAAACACCGGGGAGCTGTTTTTT. It specifies CASSLVELNTGELFF. J is TRBJ2-2 and V is TRBV5-1; D not certain. This CDR3 has 15 amino acids. The ends were cut back, 0 bases at V and 2 bases at J, with 8 bases in the middle. CDR1 is SGHRS, CDR2 YFSETQ, per germline.

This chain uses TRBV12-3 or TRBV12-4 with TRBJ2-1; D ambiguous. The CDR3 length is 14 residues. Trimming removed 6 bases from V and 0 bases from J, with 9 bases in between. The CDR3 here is CASRSRISYNEQFF. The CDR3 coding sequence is TGTGCCAGCAGGAGCAGGATCTCCTACAATGAGCAGTTCTTC.

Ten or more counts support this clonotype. Written as DNA, the CDR3 is TGTGCCAGCAGCCAGGGGTACGAGCAGTACTTC. This sequence encodes CASSQGYEQYF. J is TRBJ2-7 and V is TRBV12-3 or TRBV12-4, with D possibly TRBD1 on 6 matching bases. The CDR3 has 11 residues. V lost 6 bases and J lost 4, with 7 bases in between.

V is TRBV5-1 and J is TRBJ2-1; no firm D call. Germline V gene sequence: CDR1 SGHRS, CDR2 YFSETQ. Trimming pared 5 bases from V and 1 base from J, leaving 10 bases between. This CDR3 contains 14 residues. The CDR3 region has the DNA TGCGCCAGCAGTTGGGTCGAGTCCTACAATGAGCAGTTCTTC. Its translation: CASSWVESYNEQFF.

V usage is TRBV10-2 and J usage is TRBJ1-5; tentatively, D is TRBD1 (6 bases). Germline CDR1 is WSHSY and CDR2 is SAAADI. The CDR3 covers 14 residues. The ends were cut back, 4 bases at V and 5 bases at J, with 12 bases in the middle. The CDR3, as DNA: TGCGCCAGCAGTGTACAGGGAGTGGATCAGCCCCAGCATTTT. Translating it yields CASSVQGVDQPQHF.

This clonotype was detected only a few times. This chain's CDR3 is CASSQDPTRGPGELFF. The CDR3 DNA sequence: TGCGCCAGCAGCCAAGATCCTACTAGGGGGCCCGGGGAGCTGTTTTTT. This chain joins TRBV4-1 and TRBJ2-2; 7 bases match TRBD1. After removal of 0 bases from V and 6 bases from J, the junction contained 7 bases not matched to a gene. This CDR3 has 16 residues. Germline V gives CDR1 MGHRA, CDR2 YSYEKL.

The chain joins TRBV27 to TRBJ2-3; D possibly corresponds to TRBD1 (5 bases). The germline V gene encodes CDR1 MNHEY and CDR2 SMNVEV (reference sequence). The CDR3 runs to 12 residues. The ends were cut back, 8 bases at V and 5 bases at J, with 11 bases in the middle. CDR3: CASYRRGDTQYF. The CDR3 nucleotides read TGTGCCAGCTACCGTAGGGGAGATACGCAGTATTTT.

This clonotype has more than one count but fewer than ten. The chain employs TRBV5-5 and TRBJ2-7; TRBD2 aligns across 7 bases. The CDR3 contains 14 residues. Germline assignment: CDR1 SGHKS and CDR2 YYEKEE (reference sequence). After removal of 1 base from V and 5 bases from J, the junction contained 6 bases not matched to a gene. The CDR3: CASSLRPGGHEQYF. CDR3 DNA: TGTGCCAGCAGCTTGAGACCGGGGGGACACGAGCAGTACTTC.

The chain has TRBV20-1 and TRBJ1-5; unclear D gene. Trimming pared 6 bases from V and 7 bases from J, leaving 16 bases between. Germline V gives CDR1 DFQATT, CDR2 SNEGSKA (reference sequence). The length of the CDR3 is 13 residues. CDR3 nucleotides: TGCAGTGCGACCTCCGGCGGAACCCAGCCCCAGCATTTT. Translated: CSATSGGTQPQHF.

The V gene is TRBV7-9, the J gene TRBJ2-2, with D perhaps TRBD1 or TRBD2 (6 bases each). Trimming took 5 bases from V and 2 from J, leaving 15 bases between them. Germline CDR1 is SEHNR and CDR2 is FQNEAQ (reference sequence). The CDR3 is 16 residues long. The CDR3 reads CASSGRDILNTGELFF. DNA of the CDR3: TGTGCCAGCAGCGGGCGGGACATCCTAAACACCGGGGAGCTGTTTTTT.

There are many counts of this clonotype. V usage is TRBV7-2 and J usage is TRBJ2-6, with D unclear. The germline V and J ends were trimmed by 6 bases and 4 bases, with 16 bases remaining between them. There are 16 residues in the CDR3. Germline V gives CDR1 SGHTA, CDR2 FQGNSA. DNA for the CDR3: TGTGCCAGCAGAGGGTATCTAGGGAACGGGGCCAACGTCCTGACTTTC. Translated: CASRGYLGNGANVLTF. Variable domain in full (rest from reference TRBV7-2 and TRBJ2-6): GAGVSQSPSNKVTEKGKDVELRCDPISGHTALYWYRQSLGQGLEFLIYFQGNSAPDKSGLPSDRFSAERTGGSVSTLTIQRTQQEDSAVYLCASRGYLGNGANVLTFGAGSRLTVL.

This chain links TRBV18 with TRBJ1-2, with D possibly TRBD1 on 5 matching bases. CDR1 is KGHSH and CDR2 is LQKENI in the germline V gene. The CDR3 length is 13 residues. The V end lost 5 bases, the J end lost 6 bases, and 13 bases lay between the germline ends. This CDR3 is CASSSGWSDGYTF. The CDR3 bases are TGTGCCAGCTCATCAGGGTGGTCTGATGGCTACACCTTC. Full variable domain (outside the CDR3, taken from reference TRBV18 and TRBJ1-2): NAGVMQNPRHLVRRRGQEARLRCSPMKGHSHVYWYRQLPEEGLKFMVYLQKENIIDESGMPKERFSAEFPKEGPSILRIQQVVRGDSAAYFCASSSGWSDGYTFGSGTRLTVV.